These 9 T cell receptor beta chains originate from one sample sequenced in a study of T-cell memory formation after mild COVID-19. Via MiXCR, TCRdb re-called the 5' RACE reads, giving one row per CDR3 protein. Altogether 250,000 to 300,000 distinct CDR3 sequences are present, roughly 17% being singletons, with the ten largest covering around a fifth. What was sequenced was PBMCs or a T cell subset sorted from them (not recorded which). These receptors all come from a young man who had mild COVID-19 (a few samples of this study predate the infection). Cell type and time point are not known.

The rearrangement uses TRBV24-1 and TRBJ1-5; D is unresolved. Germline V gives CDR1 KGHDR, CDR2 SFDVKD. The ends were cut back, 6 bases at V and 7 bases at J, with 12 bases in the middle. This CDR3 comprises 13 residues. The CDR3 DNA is TGTGCCACCAGTTCCTACTCTGACCAGCCCCAGCATTTT. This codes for CATSSYSDQPQHF.

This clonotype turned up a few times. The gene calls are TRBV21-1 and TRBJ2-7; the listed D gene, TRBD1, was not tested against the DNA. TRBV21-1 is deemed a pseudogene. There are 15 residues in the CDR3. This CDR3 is CASSRLELTGYEQYV. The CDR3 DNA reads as TGTGCCAGCAGCAGACTCGAGCTGACAGGCTACGAGCAGTACGTC.

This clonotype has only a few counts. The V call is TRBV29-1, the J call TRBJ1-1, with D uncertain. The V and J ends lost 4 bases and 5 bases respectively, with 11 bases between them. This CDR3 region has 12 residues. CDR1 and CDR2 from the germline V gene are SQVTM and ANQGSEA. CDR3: CSVGKSETEAFF. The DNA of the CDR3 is TGCAGCGTTGGGAAGTCGGAGACTGAAGCTTTCTTT.

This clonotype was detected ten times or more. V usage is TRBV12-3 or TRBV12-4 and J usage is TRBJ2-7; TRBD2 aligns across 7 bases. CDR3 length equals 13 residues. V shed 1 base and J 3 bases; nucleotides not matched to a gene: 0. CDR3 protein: CASSLGGGYEQYV. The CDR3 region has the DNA TGTGCCAGCAGTTTAGGGGGGGGCTACGAGCAGTACGTC.

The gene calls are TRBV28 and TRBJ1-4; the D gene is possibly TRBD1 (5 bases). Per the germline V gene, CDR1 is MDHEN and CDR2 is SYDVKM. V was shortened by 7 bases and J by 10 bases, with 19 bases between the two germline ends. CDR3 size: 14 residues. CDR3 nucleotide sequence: TGTGCCAGCAATTGGGGCGGGAGCGTTGGAAAACTGTTTTTT. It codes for CASNWGGSVGKLFF.

The CDR3 loop reads CASSLSWTGGAIDEQYF. The DNA of the CDR3 is TGCGCCAGCAGCTTAAGTTGGACAGGGGGGGCAATCGACGAGCAGTACTTC. This chain uses TRBV4-1 with TRBJ2-7; 10 bases line up with TRBD1. There are 17 residues in the CDR3. The V segment lost 5 bases and the J segment 5 bases; nucleotides outside the gene matches: 15. Germline CDR1 MGHRA, CDR2 YSYEKL.

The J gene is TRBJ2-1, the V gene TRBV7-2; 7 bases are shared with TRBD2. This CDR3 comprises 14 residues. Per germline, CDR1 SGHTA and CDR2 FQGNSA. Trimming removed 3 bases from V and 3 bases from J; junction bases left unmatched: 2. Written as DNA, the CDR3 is TGTGCCAGCAGCTTGAAGCGGGGCTACAATGAGCAGTTCTTC. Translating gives CASSLKRGYNEQFF.

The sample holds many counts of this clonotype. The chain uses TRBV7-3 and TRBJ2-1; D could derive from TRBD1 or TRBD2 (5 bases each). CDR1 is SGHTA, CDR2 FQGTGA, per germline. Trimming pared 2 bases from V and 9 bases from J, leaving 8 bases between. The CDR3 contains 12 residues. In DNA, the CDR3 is TGTGCCAGCAGCTTAGATGGGGGTGAGCAGTTCTTC. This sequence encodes CASSLDGGEQFF.

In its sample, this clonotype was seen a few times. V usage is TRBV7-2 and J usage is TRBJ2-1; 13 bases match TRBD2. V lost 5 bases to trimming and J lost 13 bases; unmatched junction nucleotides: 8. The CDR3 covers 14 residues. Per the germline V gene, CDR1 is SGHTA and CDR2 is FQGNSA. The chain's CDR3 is CASSETSGGPTQFF. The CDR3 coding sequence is TGTGCCAGCAGCGAGACTAGCGGGGGGCCTACCCAGTTCTTC.